This T cell receptor (beta chain) came from a study of shared clonotypes between healthy human individuals (dated by TCRdb to the early 2020s). With regard to the full study: A couple of women and three men aged 18 to 49 years were included in the cohort. Per donor, leukapheresis produced somewhere between about 0.94 and 8.9 billion PBMCs. Libraries were prepared and TCR repertoires were sequenced by different laboratories using diverse techniques, in order to increase sequencing depth and limit assay-specific biases. The study deeply sequenced blood TCR repertoires of about five healthy adults to estimate repertoire size and the extent of clonotype sharing between individuals. Per donor, three plates each were used for CD4 naive and CD4 memory, two for CD8 naive, and one for CD8 memory. The research as a whole found: Naive subsets generally had larger estimated clonotype richness than memory subsets did. Across a handful of donors, approximately 4.6% of naive CD4, approximately 3.5% of naive CD8, 2.3% of memory CD4, and roughly 0.4% of memory CD8 clonotypes were shared. Pairwise subsampling led to the expectation that sequencing depth would affect the degree of clonotype sharing among donors. Sampling was limited to blood, and TCR repertoires in tissue likely differ from TCR repertoires in blood. Even with the large sequencing depth, rarefaction of the sorted-subset datasets indicated that sequencing was incomplete. The genetic and exposure-history diversity represented was limited by the small number of donors. Compared with non-shared clonotypes, the clonotypes found in all four sorted-subset donors had higher generation probabilities.

Donors were healthy HIV-negative adults with no recently reported acute infections or vaccinations. Every donor was a Caucasian adult living in Nashville, Tennessee, USA. Magnetic negative selection was used to enrich CD4+ T cells, after which naive cells were positively selected on CD45RA and the negative fraction became the memory subset. After blood collection by leukapheresis, PBMCs were isolated using Ficoll-Histopaque density gradient centrifugation and then cryopreserved in the vapor phase of liquid nitrogen. Purity and quantity of every magnetically sorted T cell population were checked by analytical flow cytometry. From each sorted fraction, genomic DNA was isolated and quantified by UV absorbance on a Nanodrop 2000c. V is pared back by 0 bases and J by 4 bases, with 12 bases lying between the germline termini. The germline V gene encodes CDR1 GTSNPN and CDR2 SVGIG (reference sequence). The CDR3 holds 15 amino acids from the cysteine to the phenylalanine. Only the CDR3 region is kept as DNA, spanning 45 bases read in frame from base 1.

Using the deep immunoSEQ assay, multiplex PCR amplified TCR CDR3 regions from genomic DNA. Genomic DNA extracted from each cell subset was distributed evenly over all wells of several immunoSEQ 96-well plates, and each plate served as one replicate. For sorted subsets, around 0.2 ug genomic DNA, equal to tens of thousands of T cell genomes, was loaded into each replicate PCR. The purified libraries were quantified using a Qubit 3.0 fluorometer, sized with a Bioanalyzer 2100, and then quantified again using the KAPA Library Quantification kit. Each immunoSEQ 96-well plate was sequenced on its own single-read 150-cycle Illumina NextSeq 550 flow cell. Concerning the study's data processing: The immunoSEQ output contained only junctional sequences without quality scores, so filtering could not match that applied to full-length reads. Sequences were annotated with PyIR, a Python wrapper for IgBLAST v1.9, using IMGT germline references to assign V/J genes and CDR3. Any read was removed if the V/J assignment was weak (E-value above 1e-6), the CDR3 was missing, or the read contained stop codons, out-of-frame junctions, or ambiguous translated residues. A V3J clonotype was defined by an identical inferred V gene, J gene, and CDR3 amino acid sequence. Percentage overlap between repertoires was calculated by dividing the number of shared unique clonotypes by the size of the smaller repertoire. Repertoire richness was assessed with RTK rarefaction, the Chao1 estimator, and Recon v2.1 estimates of unobserved clonotypes. Generation probabilities were computed with OLGA for all TCRbeta clonotypes obtained by the gDNA method from a handful of donors. What TCRdb holds here is the immuneACCESS table cut down to in-frame rearrangements. Part of the clones is not present; checked against another copy, under half of the missing clones reflect an unresolved V gene, and the others are unexplained. For V, J and clone size, that table is used; D and trimming come from the DNA. A total of just over 2,000,000 clones appear in this sample, 85% to 95% of them only once. Of the sample, more than 0.1% is held by the ten largest clones.

With regard to this clone: The clone's antigen remains unknown. No base qualities exist here, and no much larger clone lies one base off it.

The TCR originated in a young man in good health. The chain was built from TRBV30 and TRBJ1-4, with TRBD1 perhaps the D gene, on 6 matching bases. The sequencing sample was made of naive CD4+ T cells sorted from blood. In the paper's terms, the cell subset or site label means: CD45RA+ positively selected. The sequenced DNA: TGTGCCTGGAGTGTACGACTAGGGGGTAATGAAAAACTGTTTTTT. It codes for CAWSVRLGGNEKLFF.